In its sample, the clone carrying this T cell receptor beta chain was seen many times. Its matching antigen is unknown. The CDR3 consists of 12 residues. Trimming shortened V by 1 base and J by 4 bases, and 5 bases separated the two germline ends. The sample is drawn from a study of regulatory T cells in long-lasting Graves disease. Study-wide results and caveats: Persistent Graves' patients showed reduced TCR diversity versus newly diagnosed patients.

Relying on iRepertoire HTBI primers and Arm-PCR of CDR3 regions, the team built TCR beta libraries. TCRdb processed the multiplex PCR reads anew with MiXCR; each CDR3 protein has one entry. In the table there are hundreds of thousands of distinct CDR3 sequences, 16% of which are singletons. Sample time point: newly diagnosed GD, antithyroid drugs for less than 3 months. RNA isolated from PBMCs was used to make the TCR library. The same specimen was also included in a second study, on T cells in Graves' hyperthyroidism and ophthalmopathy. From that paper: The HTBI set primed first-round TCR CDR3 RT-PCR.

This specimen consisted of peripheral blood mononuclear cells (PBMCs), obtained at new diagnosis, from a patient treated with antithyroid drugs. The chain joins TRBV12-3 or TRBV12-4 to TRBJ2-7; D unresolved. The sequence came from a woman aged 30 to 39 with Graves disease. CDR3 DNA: TGTGCCAGCAGTTTAGACCATTACGAGCAGTACTTC. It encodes CASSLDHYEQYF.